These 14 T cell receptor beta chains were all obtained from the same sample, sequenced in a study of Ad26.COV2.S vaccination and SARS-CoV-2 variants. Clones were sequenced by immunoSEQ multiplex PCR, and TCRdb holds only the in-frame ones, with some missing. The repertoire has approximately 300,000 clones, about 82% of them found once; the top ten carry more than 1.5%. Documented treatment: around 19 received Ad26.COV2.S at low or high dose, single or two shots; about five received placebo; per-sample allocation not given. Each sample was drawn 63 days after the first injection (of vaccine or placebo). The sample in question was peripheral blood, obtained in a trial of Ad26.COV2.S vaccine versus placebo. The receptors here all came from a person between 18 and 59 years old who received the Ad26.COV2.S COVID-19 vaccine or a placebo.

The chain uses TRBV30 and TRBJ1-2, with 8 bases fitting TRBD1. V gave up 3 bases and J gave up 4 bases; unmatched junction bases: 7. The CDR3 has 14 residues. CDR1 and CDR2 (germline): GTSNPN, SVGIG (reference sequence). The CDR3 DNA follows: TGTGCCTGGAGCACGGGACAGGCCTTCTATGGCTACACCTTC. Translating gives CAWSTGQAFYGYTF.

The chain employs TRBV5-5 and TRBJ2-7; a possible D gene is TRBD2 (5 bases). Trimming shortened V by 3 bases and J by 0 bases, and 13 bases separated the two germline ends. The CDR3 covers 15 residues. Germline V gene lookup returns CDR1 SGHKS and CDR2 YYEKEE (reference sequence). CDR3 nucleotides: TGTGCCAGCAGCTCACCGGACTTGGCCTCCTACGAGCAGTACTTC. It encodes CASSSPDLASYEQYF.

The J gene is TRBJ1-1, the V gene TRBV19; no clear D. Between the trimmed V and J ends, which lost 4 bases and 3 bases, there was a span of 9 bases. The CDR3 loop spans 13 amino acids. Germline CDR1 is LNHDA and CDR2 is SQIVND (reference sequence). CDR3 coding DNA: TGTGCCAGTAGTACAGCAACCGACACTGAAGCTTTCTTT. Protein: CASSTATDTEAFF.

This clone came up once. The chain carries TRBV7-9 and TRBJ1-1; no firm D call. The V and J ends lost 6 bases and 0 bases respectively, with 20 bases between them. Germline assignment: CDR1 SEHNR and CDR2 FQNEAQ (reference sequence). This CDR3 comprises 17 residues. The CDR3 coding sequence is TGTGCCAGCAGTTTATCAAAGGGAGAGGGTATGAACACTGAAGCTTTCTTT. Protein sequence: CASSLSKGEGMNTEAFF.

The J gene is TRBJ2-3, the V gene TRBV4-3, with 11 bases that match TRBD1. With V trimmed by 0 bases and J by 2 bases, 10 bases remained unmatched. CDR3 size: 19 residues. Germline V CDR1 and CDR2: LGHNA, YSLEER. The CDR3 sequence is CASSQELAGTGGYTDTQYF. DNA for the CDR3: TGCGCCAGCAGCCAAGAACTTGCTGGGACAGGGGGTTACACAGATACGCAGTATTTT.

This clone has only one observation. This chain joins TRBV30 and TRBJ1-2, with 7 bases fitting TRBD1. V trimming: 2 bases; J trimming: 4 bases; junction bases outside the gene matches: 13. Germline assignment: CDR1 GTSNPN and CDR2 SVGIG (reference sequence). This CDR3 is 16 amino acids long. In nucleotides, the CDR3 is TGTGCCTGGAGTCCGCATAGACAGGGCAACTTCTATGGCTACACCTTC. Its protein is CAWSPHRQGNFYGYTF.

CDR3 sequence: CASSPPGTGETQYF. CDR3 in DNA: TGTGCCAGCAGCCCCCCCGGGACGGGAGAGACCCAGTACTTC. This sequence joins TRBV7-9 and TRBJ2-5, with D perhaps given as TRBD1 or TRBD2 (5 bases each). Trimming took off 5 bases at V and 4 bases at J, with 14 bases between the two ends. CDR3 length: 14 amino acids. Germline loops: CDR1 SEHNR, CDR2 FQNEAQ (reference sequence).

The chain joins TRBV7-8 to TRBJ1-5; D gene uncertain. Germline CDR1 SGHVS, CDR2 FQNEAQ. The CDR3 length is 13 residues. V lost 2 bases and J lost 3, with 5 bases in between. The CDR3 protein is CASSLSDNQPQHF. In DNA form, the CDR3 reads TGTGCCAGCAGCTTATCCGACAATCAGCCCCAGCATTTT.

The V call is TRBV5-1, the J call TRBJ2-7; 8 positions agree with TRBD1. The germline V gene has CDR1 SGHRS and CDR2 YFSETQ. The length of the CDR3 is 15 residues. Germline trimming cut 4 bases from V and 2 bases from J; bases unmatched to any gene: 8. The CDR3 loop reads CASSGQGDKTYEQYF. For the CDR3, the DNA is TGCGCCAGCAGCGGACAGGGTGATAAGACCTACGAGCAGTACTTC.

This clone was detected only once. The J gene is TRBJ2-7, the V gene TRBV6-1; 8 bases are a match to TRBD1. This CDR3 is 16 amino acids long. The germline CDR1 and CDR2 sequences are MNHNS and SASEGT. J lost 3 bases, V lost 3 bases, and 10 bases had no gene match. Written as DNA, the CDR3 is TGTGCCAGCAGTGATTCAGGGGACAGGAGGTTCTACGAGCAGTACTTC. This sequence encodes CASSDSGDRRFYEQYF.

The chain joins TRBV30 to TRBJ1-1, with a tentative D call TRBD1 (6 bases). In germline, CDR1 is GTSNPN, CDR2 SVGIG (reference sequence). V lost 2 bases and J lost 8, with 18 bases in between. The CDR3 runs to 14 residues. CDR3 amino acids: CAWSSAGRGGEAFF. The DNA of the CDR3 is TGTGCCTGGAGTTCAGCAGGGAGGGGGGGAGAAGCTTTCTTT.

The V and J genes are TRBV7-2 and TRBJ1-6, with a possible D match to TRBD1 (5 bases). Germline values: CDR1 SGHTA, CDR2 FQGNSA. The CDR3 has 15 amino acids. The V end lost 6 bases, the J end lost 7 bases, and 16 bases lay between the germline ends. The CDR3 bases are TGTGCCAGCAGGCTAGCGTCAGGGAGCAATTCACCCCTCCACTTT. It is translated as CASRLASGSNSPLHF.

V is TRBV7-9 and J is TRBJ2-1, with D uncertain. There are 13 residues in the CDR3. The ends were cut back, 5 bases at V and 9 bases at J, with 14 bases in the middle. CDR1 is SEHNR, CDR2 FQNEAQ, per germline (reference sequence). For the CDR3, the DNA is TGTGCCAGCAGCCCACGGAGTGTTGGTGAGCAGTTCTTC. Amino acid sequence: CASSPRSVGEQFF.

There are a few counts of this clone. The chain employs TRBV5-4 and TRBJ1-1; TRBD1 matches at 11 bases. The trim removed 4 bases at V and 11 bases at J, leaving 10 bases unmatched. Germline V gives CDR1 SGHNT, CDR2 YYREEE (reference sequence). This CDR3 has 14 amino acids. CDR3 nucleotide sequence: TGTGCCAGCAGCCCGGACGGGGACAGGGGGTCTGCTTTCTTT. It codes for CASSPDGDRGSAFF.